This paragraph covers one T cell receptor (beta chain) sequence. No antigen is known for it. This record comes from a study of T cell repertoires in cytomegalovirus infection. In germline, CDR1 is DFQATT, CDR2 SNEGSKA (reference sequence). V was clipped by 2 bases and J by 4 bases, with 11 bases between them. The CDR3 is 13 residues long. MiXCR, run by TCRdb on the reads, gives a single entry per CDR3 protein. The data contain 450,000 to 600,000 distinct CDR3 sequences, about 33% of them singletons. Findings and limits, study-wide: Across the ex vivo response, the dominant clonotypes were HLA-C-restricted CMV-specific TCR beta clonotypes.

The material was cultured PBMCs, obtained from culture after CMV antigen stimulation. The receptor comes from a human donor in good health (CMV status not recorded). Some clones in this sample may be carry-over from other donors' samples. The V call is TRBV20-1, the J call TRBJ2-5; tentative D call: TRBD1 (5 bases). This chain's CDR3 is CSARRQGGETQYF. For the CDR3, the DNA is TGCAGTGCTAGACGTCAGGGTGGAGAGACCCAGTACTTC.